This T cell receptor (beta chain) was sequenced for a study of cytomegalovirus exposure and HLA in healthy donors. The PCR had 60 Vbeta and 13 Jbeta primers. Assay: immunoSEQ multiplex PCR; the TCRdb copy retains only in-frame clones and omits some. The sample yields tens of thousands of clones, of which the top ten take up 3.8%. The V end lost 4 bases, the J end lost 5 bases, and 11 bases lay between the germline ends. The germline V gene has CDR1 SQVTM and CDR2 ANQGSEA. This CDR3 has 12 residues. Overall study results and limits: With high specificity and sensitivity, the classifier reportedly diagnosed cytomegalovirus status.

In regard to this clone: No antigen is known for it.

The chain recombines TRBV29-1 with TRBJ2-5; D unresolved. This clonotype originated in a female donor in good health and CMV-seropositive. The sample taken for sequencing was PBMCs. The CDR3: CSVGARRETQYF. In DNA form, the CDR3 reads TGCAGCGTTGGGGCCAGGCGCGAGACCCAGTACTTC. Supplemented by reference TRBV29-1 and TRBJ2-5, the full variable domain reads SAVISQKPSRDICQRGTSLTIQCQVDSQVTMMFWYRQQPGQSLTLIATANQGSEATYESGFVIDKFPISRPNLTFSTLTVSNMSPEDSSIYLCSVGARRETQYFGPGTRLLVL.